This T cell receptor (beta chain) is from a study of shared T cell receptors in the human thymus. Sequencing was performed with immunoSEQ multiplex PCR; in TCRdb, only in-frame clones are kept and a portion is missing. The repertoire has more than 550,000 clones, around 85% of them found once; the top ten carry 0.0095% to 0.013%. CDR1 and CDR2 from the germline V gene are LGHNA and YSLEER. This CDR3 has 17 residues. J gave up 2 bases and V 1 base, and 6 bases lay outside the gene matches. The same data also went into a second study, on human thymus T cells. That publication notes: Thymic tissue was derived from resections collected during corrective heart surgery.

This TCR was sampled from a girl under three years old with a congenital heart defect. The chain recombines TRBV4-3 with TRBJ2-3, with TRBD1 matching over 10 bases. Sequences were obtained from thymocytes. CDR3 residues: CASSQAPDRGPTDTQYF. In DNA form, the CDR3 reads TGCGCCAGCAGCCAAGCCCCAGACAGGGGGCCCACAGATACGCAGTATTTT.